This TCR beta chain was obtained from a study of blood T cell repertoires in COVID-19. Looking at the study overall: Samples representing acute and convalescent COVID-19 were sourced from the United States, Italy and Spain. Sample material is recorded as cDNA or gDNA derived from T cells, B-cell-depleted T cells, or PBMCs.

Original processing methods: Reference gene primer amplification gave nucleated cell count estimates. Repertoires were generated with immunoSEQ multiplex PCR, while TCRdb's copy carries only in-frame clones and drops some. The DNA gave D and trimming, while V, J and clone size come from that table. The sample lists about 100,000 clones, about 85% occurring once. CDR3 length: 16 residues. The germline V and J ends were trimmed by 2 bases and 2 bases, with 13 bases remaining between them. Looked up from germline, CDR1 is MNHNY and CDR2 is SVGAGI (reference sequence). The sample taken for sequencing was peripheral blood. This TCR derives from a woman in her seventies with active or convalescent COVID-19. V is TRBV6-6 and J is TRBJ1-3, with a possible D match to TRBD1 (5 bases). CDR3: CASSYGPPGAGNTIYF. The CDR3 DNA reads TGTGCCAGCAGTTACGGACCGCCGGGGGCTGGAAACACCATATATTTT.